This T cell receptor (beta chain) was observed in a study of OX40 agonist ivuxolimab in advanced cancers. Regarding the complete study: Ivuxolimab was an agonistic, fully human IgG2 monoclonal antibody directed against OX40 (CD134), a costimulatory receptor. Intravenous ivuxolimab was administered to patients every 2 weeks at six dose levels: 0.01, 0.1, 0.3, 1.5, 3 and 10 mg/kg. Of the roughly 54 patients in dose escalation, about 20 had hepatocellular carcinoma, around 15 had melanoma, 9 had renal cell carcinoma and 9 had head and neck cancer. The dose-escalation cohort was about 83% male with a mean age of around 62 years, ranging from roughly 20 to 85. Prior anti-PD-1, anti-PD-L1 or anti-CTLA-4 therapy was permitted, and 35% to 40% of dose-escalation patients had received checkpoint inhibitors. Partial responses occurred in three dose-escalation patients: two with cutaneous melanoma and one with hepatocellular carcinoma. Peripheral TCRbeta sequencing aimed to test whether ivuxolimab altered TCR sequence diversity and caused clonal T-cell expansion. The paper covers the monotherapy dose-escalation part of the phase I ivuxolimab trial, which included N of about 50 patients.

Points the paper makes about the study in general: Clonal expansion of both CD4+ and CD8+ blood T cells was observed from baseline to week 6 at doses 0.1 to 3.0 mg/kg. Low levels of normalized T-cell clonal expansion were also seen in some patients who did not respond. After ivuxolimab, expanded clones were on average more numerous among CD8+ T cells than among CD4+ T cells. In the 0.1-3.0 mg/kg groups, partial responders had among the lowest normalized peripheral clonal expansion, particularly in CD8+ T cells. Antigen specificity was not determined for the clonally expanded peripheral T cells.

V is reduced by 5 bases and J by 11 bases, leaving a spacing of 21 bases between them. The CDR3, from cysteine to phenylalanine, totals 14 residues. The kept DNA is CDR3 alone, 42 bases in frame from the first base. The CDR1 and CDR2 encoded by the germline V gene (reference sequence) are MNHEY and SMNVEV. Genomic DNA was isolated from the sorted cells so that the TCRbeta CDR3 region could be sequenced. The immunoSEQ Assay was used for sequencing of TCRbeta CDR3 regions. What TCRdb holds here is the immuneACCESS table cut down to in-frame rearrangements. Part of the clones is not present; checked against another copy, under half of the missing clones reflect an unresolved V gene, and the others are unexplained. The sample contains approximately 52,000 clones, 79% of them found a single time. The top ten constitute under 2% of the sample. Patients with autoimmune disease history or receiving systemic immunosuppression were excluded from the trial. Peripheral blood for TCR sequencing was collected from all dose cohorts at baseline, on cycle 4 day 1, and on cycle 7 day 1. Samples were obtained from an open-label, multicenter, first-in-human phase I dose-escalation trial of ivuxolimab. Adults with locally advanced or metastatic head and neck squamous cell, hepatocellular, melanoma or renal cell carcinoma were enrolled in the trial. Before TCR sequencing, CD4+ T cells and CD8+ T cells from peripheral blood were sorted into separate populations.

Concerning this clone itself: Its antigen target is currently unknown. The record has no base qualities; no much larger clone is one base away.

The sample consisted of CD4+ or CD8+ T cells sorted from blood, taken in a trial of the OX40 agonist ivuxolimab. The origin of this receptor is an adult with an advanced solid tumor such as melanoma, head and neck, liver or kidney cancer. Rearrangement joined TRBV27 to TRBJ1-1; TRBD1 is a possible D gene, resting on 6 matching bases. In nucleotides, the sequence is TGTGCCAGCAGTCCCTCAGGTGGGACCCAGGGGGCTTTCTTT. It encodes CASSPSGGTQGAFF.